A single sample is the source of the 28 T cell receptor beta chains below, sequenced in a study of shared clonotypes between healthy human individuals. Generated by immunoSEQ multiplex PCR, the TCRdb table keeps only in-frame clones and is missing some. Seen here are a few million clones, approximately 95% observed once, and the top ten hold 0.39%. Sequencing used naive CD4+ T cells from PBMCs. Stated subset: CD45RA+ positively selected. The source of these receptors is a man between 18 and 29 years old in good health. Some clones in this sample may be carry-over from other donors' samples.

The chain employs TRBV9 and TRBJ2-5, with 14 bases fitting TRBD2. The CDR3 runs 19 residues. J gave up 1 base and V 4 bases, and 12 bases lay outside the gene matches. Germline loops: CDR1 SGDLS, CDR2 YYNGEE. The CDR3 bases are TGTGCCAGCAGCATTGGGGGGACTAGCGGGAGTGGTGGCCAAGAGACCCAGTACTTC. Amino acid sequence: CASSIGGTSGSGGQETQYF. Using reference TRBV9 and TRBJ2-5 for the parts outside the CDR3, the full variable domain is DSGVTQTPKHLITATGQRVTLRCSPRSGDLSVYWYQQSLDQGLQFLIQYYNGEERAKGNILERFSAQQFPDLHSELNLSSLELGDSALYFCASSIGGTSGSGGQETQYFGPGTRLLVL.

The V call is TRBV5-1, the J call TRBJ2-3; D may be TRBD1 (6 bases). Trimming stripped 4 bases from V and 6 bases from J, with 18 bases between. The CDR3 has 15 amino acids. Germline V lookup: CDR1 SGHRS, CDR2 YFSETQ. Here the CDR3 reads CASSEDGTPVDTQYF. The DNA for the CDR3 is TGCGCCAGCAGCGAAGACGGGACACCCGTGGATACGCAGTATTTT.

CDR3 amino acids: CASSVGGASNTGELFF. The CDR3 nucleotides are TGCGCCAGCAGCGTTGGGGGAGCGTCCAACACCGGGGAGCTGTTTTTT. V is TRBV5-1 and J is TRBJ2-2, with D perhaps matching TRBD1 or TRBD2 (5 bases each). In germline, CDR1 is SGHRS, CDR2 YFSETQ. V was shortened by 4 bases and J by 2 bases, with 15 bases between the two germline ends. The CDR3 is made up of 16 amino acids.

The chain is built from TRBV6-1 and TRBJ2-7, with D possibly called TRBD1 or TRBD2 (5 bases each). This CDR3 is 15 amino acids long. Germline CDR1 MNHNS, CDR2 SASEGT. V lost 6 bases and J lost 2, with 17 bases in between. CDR3 in amino acids: CASSPRGGETYEQYF. The CDR3 DNA is TGTGCCAGCAGCCCACGGGGCGGAGAAACCTACGAGCAGTACTTC.

The rearrangement uses TRBV5-1 and TRBJ2-5, with 7 bases that match TRBD1. With V trimmed by 3 bases and J by 3 bases, 5 bases remained unmatched. The CDR3 loop spans 14 amino acids. Germline CDR1 is SGHRS and CDR2 is YFSETQ. The CDR3 DNA is TGCGCCAGCAGCTCATCTACAGGGGAAGAGACCCAGTACTTC. Its translation is CASSSSTGEETQYF.

As regards this clone: Other DNA sequences in the same sample also yield this CDR3. V gene TRBV5-1 combines with J gene TRBJ2-3; D is possibly TRBD1 (6 bases). V was shortened by 4 bases and J by 0 bases, with 9 bases between the two germline ends. This CDR3 has 14 residues. From germline, CDR1 is SGHRS and CDR2 YFSETQ. CDR3 DNA: TGCGCCAGCAGCCTCGGGACAAGCACAGATACGCAGTATTTT. Its protein product is CASSLGTSTDTQYF.

The J gene is TRBJ1-1, the V gene TRBV25-1; TRBD1 might be the D (5 bases). Looked up from germline, CDR1 is MGHDK and CDR2 is SYGVNS. The CDR3 extends over 17 amino acids. V was shortened by 4 bases and J by 3 bases, with 21 bases between the two germline ends. The chain's CDR3 is CASSVGSGNPGDTEAFF. The CDR3 DNA is TGTGCCAGCAGTGTGGGGTCAGGGAATCCGGGGGACACTGAAGCTTTCTTT.

The chain employs TRBV4-2 and TRBJ2-4; a weak D match, TRBD2 (6 bases). CDR3 size: 18 residues. V was pared by 0 bases and J by 2 bases, with 17 bases between. The V gene's germline CDR1 is LGHNA and CDR2 YNFKEQ. The CDR3 loop reads CASSQDFPERVSKNIQYF. CDR3 in DNA: TGTGCCAGCAGCCAAGATTTTCCAGAGCGGGTGTCCAAAAACATTCAGTACTTC.

This chain links TRBV28 with TRBJ2-5, with D hard to call. CDR1 is MDHEN, CDR2 SYDVKM, per germline. Trimming removed 5 bases from V and 1 base from J, with 11 bases in between. There are 14 residues in the CDR3. CDR3 amino acids: CASSQTWPQETQYF. Written as DNA, the CDR3 is TGTGCCAGCAGTCAGACATGGCCCCAAGAGACCCAGTACTTC.

This clone showed up just once. This chain uses TRBV5-1 with TRBJ1-2; tentatively, D is TRBD1 (5 bases). The germline V and J ends were trimmed by 1 base and 5 bases, with 9 bases remaining between them. Germline V gene data show CDR1 as SGHRS and CDR2 as YFSETQ. The CDR3 sequence is 13 residues long. CDR3 region: CASSLQGYYGYTF. The CDR3 DNA sequence: TGCGCCAGCAGCTTGCAGGGTTATTATGGCTACACCTTC.

The chain is built from TRBV7-2 and TRBJ1-5; 8 bases are a match to TRBD1. CDR3 size: 13 residues. Germline CDR1 is SGHTA and CDR2 is FQGNSA. The junction had 6 bases not matched to a gene; V was cut back by 5 bases and J by 9 bases. Here the CDR3 reads CASSPDRARPQHF. CDR3 DNA sequence: TGTGCCAGCAGCCCGGACAGGGCTAGGCCCCAGCATTTT.

In regard to this clone: This CDR3 is also generated by other DNA sequences in the sample. This chain uses TRBV7-2 with TRBJ1-1; D not resolved. Per germline, CDR1 SGHTA and CDR2 FQGNSA. The CDR3 extends over 13 amino acids. The V gene lost 1 base and the J gene lost 2 bases, with 5 bases spanning the gap. Here the CDR3 DNA reads TGTGCCAGCAGCTTAGGCCAAAACACTGAAGCTTTCTTT. Translated, it gives CASSLGQNTEAFF.

In this sample, this clone turned up a few times. The V call is TRBV9, the J call TRBJ1-5, with 9 bases lining up with TRBD1. There are 16 residues in the CDR3. Germline CDR1 and CDR2: SGDLS and YYNGEE. With V trimmed by 4 bases and J by 6 bases, 11 bases remained unmatched. This CDR3 is CASSPTTGGLGQPQHF. The CDR3 DNA follows: TGTGCCAGCAGCCCGACGACAGGGGGGCTTGGTCAGCCCCAGCATTTT. Using reference TRBV9 and TRBJ1-5 for the parts outside the CDR3, the full variable domain is DSGVTQTPKHLITATGQRVTLRCSPRSGDLSVYWYQQSLDQGLQFLIQYYNGEERAKGNILERFSAQQFPDLHSELNLSSLELGDSALYFCASSPTTGGLGQPQHFGDGTRLSIL.

This chain joins TRBV2 and TRBJ2-7, with 13 nucleotides matching TRBD2. CDR3 length equals 16 residues. Trimming took 4 bases from V and 0 from J; bases not matched to a gene: 3. CDR1 SNHLY and CDR2 FYNNEI come from the germline V gene. The chain's CDR3 is CASSGTSGSLSYEQYF. The CDR3 bases are TGTGCCAGCAGTGGGACTAGCGGGAGTCTCTCCTACGAGCAGTACTTC.

This chain joins TRBV2 and TRBJ2-5; 8 bases line up with TRBD2. The germline V gene encodes CDR1 SNHLY and CDR2 FYNNEI. This CDR3 spans 14 amino acids. With V trimmed by 8 bases and J by 3 bases, 8 bases remained unmatched. As DNA, the CDR3 is TGTGCCAGCCTCTTCGGGGGGGAGAAAGAGACCCAGTACTTC. Protein sequence: CASLFGGEKETQYF. Based on the CDR3 plus reference TRBV2 and TRBJ2-5, the full variable domain is EPEVTQTPSHQVTQMGQEVILRCVPISNHLYFYWYRQILGQKVEFLVSFYNNEISEKSEIFDDQFSVERPDGSNFTLKIRSTKLEDSAMYFCASLFGGEKETQYFGPGTRLLVL.

The chain employs TRBV5-5 and TRBJ2-7; 8 bases match TRBD1. Germline trimming cut 4 bases from V and 5 bases from J; bases unmatched to any gene: 8. The length of the CDR3 is 14 residues. CDR1 and CDR2 (germline): SGHKS, YYEKEE (reference sequence). CDR3 protein: CASSTRQGRHEQYF. The DNA for the CDR3 is TGTGCCAGCAGCACGCGACAGGGGAGGCACGAGCAGTACTTC.

The chain couples TRBV7-9 to TRBJ2-1; a weak D match, TRBD2 (6 bases). This CDR3 has 14 amino acids. CDR1 and CDR2 (germline): SEHNR, FQNEAQ (reference sequence). V was pared by 6 bases and J by 8 bases, with 17 bases between. CDR3 region: CASRADGRGYEQFF. The CDR3 coding sequence is TGTGCCAGCAGGGCCGACGGGAGAGGTTATGAGCAGTTCTTC.

The V and J genes are TRBV5-5 and TRBJ2-3; D gene uncertain. CDR1 SGHKS and CDR2 YYEKEE come from the germline V gene (reference sequence). The CDR3 length is 14 residues. Trimming stripped 1 base from V and 5 bases from J, with 11 bases between. CDR3 coding DNA: TGTGCCAGCAGCTTGTCCCCGGTGGGAGATACGCAGTATTTT. It is translated as CASSLSPVGDTQYF. The full variable domain, in which reference TRBV5-5 and TRBJ2-3 provide the parts outside the CDR3, is DAGVTQSPTHLIKTRGQQVTLRCSPISGHKSVSWYQQVLGQGPQFIFQYYEKEERGRGNFPDRFSARQFPNYSSELNVNALLLGDSALYLCASSLSPVGDTQYFGPGTRLTVL.

This clone appeared a single time. Other DNA sequences of this sample code for an identical CDR3. V and J are TRBV7-9 and TRBJ2-2; 8 bases are a match to TRBD1. J gave up 5 bases and V 1 base, and 3 bases lay outside the gene matches. Germline V CDR1 and CDR2: SEHNR, FQNEAQ (reference sequence). The CDR3 loop spans 15 amino acids. The CDR3 loop reads CASSLGTGRTGELFF. The DNA of the CDR3 is TGTGCCAGCAGCTTAGGGACAGGGCGGACCGGGGAGCTGTTTTTT.

The V and J genes are TRBV6-1 and TRBJ1-1, with D maybe TRBD1 (6 bases). Germline V CDR1 and CDR2: MNHNS, SASEGT. V was trimmed by 7 bases and J by 3 bases, leaving 18 bases between them. The CDR3 runs 15 residues. Here the CDR3 DNA reads TGTGCCAGCACCCCCTACAAACAGGGAGACACTGAAGCTTTCTTT. Protein sequence: CASTPYKQGDTEAFF.

The rearrangement joins TRBV27 to TRBJ2-2, with D perhaps matching TRBD1 or TRBD2 (5 bases each). Trimming cost V 5 bases and J 4 bases, with 20 bases left between them. The germline CDR1 and CDR2 sequences are MNHEY and SMNVEV (reference sequence). CDR3 length equals 17 residues. The CDR3 reads CASSRHLGRRGTGELFF. CDR3 in DNA: TGTGCCAGCAGTAGACACTTGGGACGGAGAGGCACCGGGGAGCTGTTTTTT.

The chain combines TRBV5-1 with TRBJ2-3; 7 bases agree with TRBD2. The junction had 7 bases not matched to a gene; V was cut back by 5 bases and J by 4 bases. The germline V gene has CDR1 SGHRS and CDR2 YFSETQ. This CDR3 is built from 14 residues. CDR3 coding DNA: TGCGCCAGCAGTGTCCGGGAGGCTGCAGATACGCAGTATTTT. Translated: CASSVREAADTQYF.

This chain uses TRBV1 with TRBJ2-7. TRBV1 is a pseudogene. This CDR3 comprises 18 residues. The CDR3 DNA reads TGCACCAGCAGCCAAGAATACACGGGTGGCGGAGACATCTACGAGCAGTACTTC. This translates into CTSSQEYTGGGDIYEQYF.

This clone was seen once. The CDR3 region has the DNA TGTGCCAGCAGCCGCGGGACAGGGGACACCTACGAGCAGTACTTC. As protein: CASSRGTGDTYEQYF. This chain links TRBV9 with TRBJ2-7; TRBD1 aligns across 10 bases. V lost 4 bases to trimming and J lost 2 bases; unmatched junction nucleotides: 6. Germline CDR1 SGDLS, CDR2 YYNGEE. The CDR3 sequence is 15 residues long.

V and J are TRBV7-8 and TRBJ2-7; 9 bases match TRBD1. Germline V CDR1 and CDR2: SGHVS, FQNEAQ. The CDR3 length is 15 residues. V lost 6 bases to trimming and J lost 2 bases; unmatched junction nucleotides: 8. CDR3 amino acids: CASSLDRGAPYEQYF. As DNA, the CDR3 is TGTGCCAGCAGTCTAGACAGGGGGGCTCCCTACGAGCAGTACTTC.

Only one count was recorded for this clone. The V gene is TRBV30, the J gene TRBJ1-2; D remains unclear. The germline gives CDR1 GTSNPN, CDR2 SVGIG (reference sequence). The CDR3 totals 14 residues. With 0 bases removed from V and 2 bases from J, the gap between germline ends came to 10 bases. The CDR3 bases are TGTGCCTGGAGTGTAAACAGTTTGAACTATGGCTACACCTTC. Translated, it gives CAWSVNSLNYGYTF.

The J gene is TRBJ2-5, the V gene TRBV10-3, with 7 bases that match TRBD2. After removal of 0 bases from V and 5 bases from J, the junction contained 15 bases not matched to a gene. Germline V gene sequence: CDR1 ENHRY, CDR2 SYGVKD. The CDR3 runs to 18 residues. The CDR3 sequence is CAISESKGGGGVVETQYF. The CDR3, as DNA: TGTGCCATCAGTGAGTCGAAAGGAGGTGGGGGGGTCGTGGAGACCCAGTACTTC.

CDR3 sequence: CSVTSRATNEKLFF. The CDR3 nucleotides are TGCAGCGTTACCTCCCGCGCAACTAATGAAAAACTGTTTTTT. The chain recombines TRBV29-1 with TRBJ1-4; no clear D gene. The CDR3 totals 14 residues. CDR1 and CDR2 from the germline V gene are SQVTM and ANQGSEA. Between the trimmed V and J ends, which lost 5 bases and 0 bases, there was a span of 10 bases. The full variable domain, in which reference TRBV29-1 and TRBJ1-4 provide the parts outside the CDR3, is SAVISQKPSRDICQRGTSLTIQCQVDSQVTMMFWYRQQPGQSLTLIATANQGSEATYESGFVIDKFPISRPNLTFSTLTVSNMSPEDSSIYLCSVTSRATNEKLFFGSGTQLSVL.